One sample yielded the 31 T cell receptor beta chains listed below, sequenced in a study of T cell clones after liver transplantation. Data came from immunoSEQ multiplex PCR; TCRdb stores just in-frame clones and leaves some out. The data show about 80,000 clones, with 70% to 85% seen just once and less than 0.6% held by the top ten. The starting material was CD4+ T cells from blood, obtained approximately 3.5 years after liver transplant. The source is a human patient who received a liver transplant. Some of these T cells may belong to the graft donor.

The chain combines TRBV7-8 with TRBJ2-5, with D possibly being TRBD2 (5 bases). Per the germline V gene, CDR1 is SGHVS and CDR2 is FQNEAQ. This CDR3 comprises 15 residues. V gave up 5 bases and J gave up 5 bases, with 18 bases separating them. The chain's CDR3 is CASSPPPDRRETQYF. CDR3 coding DNA: TGTGCCAGCAGCCCACCCCCGGACCGGAGGGAGACCCAGTACTTC.

Here the CDR3 reads CASSYRTARGTGELFF. The CDR3 region has the DNA TGCGCCAGCAGCTACCGGACAGCTAGAGGCACCGGGGAGCTGTTTTTT. This chain connects TRBV5-1 to TRBJ2-2; the D gene is possibly TRBD1 (6 bases). Per germline, CDR1 SGHRS and CDR2 YFSETQ. The V end was cut by 3 bases, the J end by 4 bases, with 16 bases between. This CDR3 comprises 16 residues.

J is TRBJ2-3 and V is TRBV9, with D perhaps TRBD2 (5 bases). Trimming stripped 0 bases from V and 0 bases from J, with 8 bases between. The germline CDR1 and CDR2 sequences are SGDLS and YYNGEE. The CDR3 is 15 residues long. The CDR3 region is CASSVVAGSTDTQYF. In DNA form, the CDR3 reads TGTGCCAGCAGCGTAGTCGCGGGCAGCACAGATACGCAGTATTTT.

The V call is TRBV7-9, the J call TRBJ2-6; D ambiguous. There are 15 residues in the CDR3. Germline V gene lookup returns CDR1 SEHNR and CDR2 FQNEAQ (reference sequence). Deletions cut 4 bases from V and 0 bases from J, with 7 bases between. In nucleotides, the CDR3 is TGTGCCAGCAGCTATCCGATCTCTGGGGCCAACGTCCTGACTTTC. Translated, it gives CASSYPISGANVLTF.

The gene calls are TRBV5-1 and TRBJ2-5; 9 bases align to TRBD1. There are 15 residues in the CDR3. J lost 3 bases, V lost 3 bases, and 6 bases had no gene match. Per germline, CDR1 SGHRS and CDR2 YFSETQ. This CDR3 reads CASSSRTGAEETQYF. CDR3 sequence (DNA): TGCGCCAGCAGCTCGAGGACAGGGGCTGAAGAGACCCAGTACTTC.

The rearrangement links TRBV5-1 to TRBJ2-5, with D perhaps TRBD2 (5 bases). CDR3 length equals 13 residues. Germline CDR1 reads SGHRS; CDR2 reads YFSETQ. V was pared by 0 bases and J by 3 bases, with 6 bases between. The CDR3 reads CASSLDGEETQYF. CDR3 bases: TGCGCCAGCAGCTTGGACGGGGAAGAGACCCAGTACTTC.

The chain joins TRBV10-3 to TRBJ2-7; possibly TRBD1 for D (5 bases). V was clipped by 5 bases and J by 0 bases, with 14 bases between them. The CDR3 is 15 residues long. Germline CDR1 and CDR2: ENHRY and SYGVKD. Here the CDR3 reads CAISRTGPSSYEQYF. CDR3 DNA: TGTGCCATCAGTCGCACAGGCCCTAGCTCCTACGAGCAGTACTTC.

The chain recombines TRBV19 with TRBJ1-4; D is undetermined. Germline assignment: CDR1 LNHDA and CDR2 SQIVND (reference sequence). V lost 2 bases and J 8 bases, leaving 15 bases between the germline ends. The CDR3 has 15 residues. In DNA, the CDR3 is TGTGCCAGTAGTATAAATGCCGGTCCAGAGGAAAAACTGTTTTTT. Protein: CASSINAGPEEKLFF.

The chain combines TRBV6-1 with TRBJ1-5; D is undetermined. Germline loops: CDR1 MNHNS, CDR2 SASEGT. The CDR3 covers 16 residues. V gave up 4 bases and J gave up 3 bases, with 16 bases separating them. DNA of the CDR3: TGTGCCAGCAGTGGCCTCGCGGGGAACAACAATCAGCCCCAGCATTTT. Residues: CASSGLAGNNNQPQHF.

J is TRBJ2-7 and V is TRBV28, with D perhaps matching TRBD1 (5 bases). Looked up from germline, CDR1 is MDHEN and CDR2 is SYDVKM. The CDR3 runs to 16 residues. Trimming took off 2 bases at V and 1 base at J, with 15 bases between the two ends. CDR3 DNA sequence: TGTGCCAGCAGTTTAAACGGATGGGGCACGTCCTACGAGCAGTACTTC. It codes for CASSLNGWGTSYEQYF.

Turning to this clone: This sequence may be a read error, since a much larger clone differs from it by one base. CDR3 sequence: CASSLRREDTDTQYF. The CDR3 bases are TGTGCCAGCAGTTTAAGGCGGGAGGATACAGATACGCAGTATTTT. The chain combines TRBV7-9 with TRBJ2-3, with TRBD2 identical over 8 bases. The junction had 8 bases not matched to a gene; V was cut back by 6 bases and J by 3 bases. Germline CDR1 is SEHNR and CDR2 is FQNEAQ (reference sequence). This CDR3 has 15 residues. The variable domain in full, completed from reference TRBV7-9 and TRBJ2-3, reads DTGVSQNPRHKITKRGQNVTFRCDPISEHNRLYWYRQTLGQGPEFLTYFQNEAQLEKSRLLSDRFSAERPKGSFSTLEIQRTEQGDSAMYLCASSLRREDTDTQYFGPGTRLTVL.

The rearrangement links TRBV28 to TRBJ1-5, with TRBD1 as a possible D gene (6 bases). Germline V lookup: CDR1 MDHEN, CDR2 SYDVKM. This CDR3 has 15 amino acids. With 7 bases removed from V and 1 base from J, the gap between germline ends came to 14 bases. In DNA form, the CDR3 reads TGTGCCAGCAACCGCCCAGGGGACAGCAATCAGCCCCAGCATTTT. This encodes CASNRPGDSNQPQHF.

The chain carries TRBV27 and TRBJ1-2, with 8 bases fitting TRBD1. Germline V gene lookup returns CDR1 MNHEY and CDR2 SMNVEV (reference sequence). This CDR3 contains 15 residues. V was pared by 6 bases and J by 3 bases, with 9 bases of the junction left unmatched. CDR3 residues: CASSPRTGTDYGYTF. CDR3 bases: TGTGCCAGCAGCCCCCGGACAGGGACTGACTATGGCTACACCTTC.

This sequence joins TRBV6-1 and TRBJ2-7; weak D call: TRBD1 (6 bases). Trimming stripped 6 bases from V and 0 bases from J, with 9 bases between. The germline V gene encodes CDR1 MNHNS and CDR2 SASEGT. CDR3 length: 13 residues. For the CDR3, the DNA is TGTGCCAGCAGGGGGGCGAGCTCCTACGAGCAGTACTTC. Protein: CASRGASSYEQYF.

This clone was observed once. J is TRBJ1-4 and V is TRBV4-3; tentative D call: TRBD1 (6 bases). The CDR3 is 15 residues long. Germline V CDR1 and CDR2: LGHNA, YSLEER. V gave up 3 bases and J gave up 5 bases, with 13 bases separating them. The CDR3 spells CASSQVTGPNEKLFF. CDR3 nucleotide sequence: TGCGCCAGCAGCCAGGTGACAGGACCAAATGAAAAACTGTTTTTT.

The J gene is TRBJ2-2, the V gene TRBV19, with 7 bases identical to TRBD2. Germline trimming cut 8 bases from V and 6 bases from J; bases unmatched to any gene: 3. The germline V gene encodes CDR1 LNHDA and CDR2 SQIVND (reference sequence). The CDR3 has 12 amino acids. CDR3 protein: CASSLAAGELFF. DNA for the CDR3: TGTGCCAGTTCCCTAGCGGCCGGGGAGCTGTTTTTT.

V is TRBV11-2 and J is TRBJ1-2; D is uncertain. V was cut by 4 bases and J by 7 bases, with 13 bases left in between. The germline CDR1 and CDR2 sequences are SGHAT and FQNNGV. This CDR3 spans 13 amino acids. CDR3 sequence (DNA): TGTGCCAGCAGCTCTGAGGTGTTGGGTGGCTACACCTTC. Translating gives CASSSEVLGGYTF.

This clone was seen a single time. The chain couples TRBV9 to TRBJ2-7, with TRBD2 as a possible D gene (5 bases). The V end lost 0 bases, the J end lost 3 bases, and 13 bases lay between the germline ends. This CDR3 comprises 15 residues. Germline assignment: CDR1 SGDLS and CDR2 YYNGEE. CDR3 loop: CASSVAAERVYEQYF. DNA for the CDR3: TGTGCCAGCAGCGTAGCTGCGGAGAGGGTCTACGAGCAGTACTTC.

This CDR3 reads CASTKDPGGEKLFF. CDR3 nucleotide sequence: TGCGCCAGCACTAAAGACCCAGGGGGCGAAAAACTGTTTTTT. The chain joins TRBV5-1 to TRBJ1-4; TRBD1 matches 8 bases. The CDR3 consists of 14 residues. Germline V gene lookup returns CDR1 SGHRS and CDR2 YFSETQ. V lost 6 bases to trimming and J lost 8 bases; unmatched junction nucleotides: 9. The full variable domain, in which reference TRBV5-1 and TRBJ1-4 provide the parts outside the CDR3, is KAGVTQTPRYLIKTRGQQVTLSCSPISGHRSVSWYQQTPGQGLQFLFEYFSETQRNKGNFPGRFSGRQFSNSRSEMNVSTLELGDSALYLCASTKDPGGEKLFFGSGTQLSVL.

This chain connects TRBV5-1 to TRBJ2-1; D is unclear. Germline V lookup: CDR1 SGHRS, CDR2 YFSETQ. Trimming took 4 bases from V and 0 from J, leaving 11 bases between them. The CDR3 covers 15 residues. The CDR3 nucleotides are TGCGCCAGCAGCCTCACAGACTCCTCCTACAATGAGCAGTTCTTC. Translating it yields CASSLTDSSYNEQFF. The full variable domain, with the rest looked up from reference TRBV5-1 and TRBJ2-1, is KAGVTQTPRYLIKTRGQQVTLSCSPISGHRSVSWYQQTPGQGLQFLFEYFSETQRNKGNFPGRFSGRQFSNSRSEMNVSTLELGDSALYLCASSLTDSSYNEQFFGPGTRLTVL.

CDR3: CASSVDGNTIYF. The CDR3 bases are TGTGCCTCATCGGTGGATGGAAACACCATATATTTT. The chain couples TRBV10-3 to TRBJ1-3; D is unclear. V was clipped by 11 bases and J by 3 bases, with 11 bases between them. The CDR3 runs to 12 residues. Germline values: CDR1 ENHRY, CDR2 SYGVKD.

The rearrangement joins TRBV4-3 to TRBJ1-4; D is unresolved. Trimming took 3 bases from V and 5 from J, leaving 13 bases between them. The CDR3 totals 15 residues. Germline lookup yields CDR1 LGHNA and CDR2 YSLEER. CDR3 sequence (DNA): TGCGCCAGCAGCCAGTCGTCCCGCTCGAATGAAAAACTGTTTTTT. Protein product: CASSQSSRSNEKLFF.

The rearrangement joins TRBV29-1 to TRBJ2-2; D uncertain. V lost 3 bases, J lost 1 base, and 6 bases lay in between. The CDR3 runs to 13 residues. CDR1 and CDR2 (germline): SQVTM, ANQGSEA. The CDR3 spells CSVDEVNTGELFF. The CDR3 DNA is TGCAGCGTTGATGAGGTGAACACCGGGGAGCTGTTTTTT.

This chain joins TRBV19 and TRBJ1-1; TRBD1 agrees at 7 bases. This CDR3 is built from 17 residues. V shed 5 bases, J shed 0 bases, and the junction held 12 bases outside the gene matches. Germline loops: CDR1 LNHDA, CDR2 SQIVND (reference sequence). The CDR3 spells CASSGNRDRKMNTEAFF. The CDR3 DNA is TGTGCCAGTAGTGGGAACCGGGACAGAAAAATGAACACTGAAGCTTTCTTT.

Only one count was recorded for this clone. This rearrangement joins TRBV7-9 to TRBJ2-4; TRBD1 might be the D (6 bases). The CDR3 contains 15 residues. Germline values: CDR1 SEHNR, CDR2 FQNEAQ (reference sequence). V was trimmed by 0 bases and J by 3 bases, leaving 9 bases between them. The CDR3 coding sequence is TGTGCCAGCAGCTTAGCGGGGGCGAACAAAAACATTCAGTACTTC. Translation gives CASSLAGANKNIQYF.

The chain couples TRBV12-5 to TRBJ2-7; possibly TRBD1 for D (5 bases). Germline V gene data show CDR1 as LGHNT and CDR2 as FRNRAP. Trimming left V 7 bases short and J 3 bases short, with 22 bases between. CDR3 length: 16 amino acids. This CDR3 is CASASQPVDTNYEQYF. CDR3 DNA sequence: TGTGCTAGTGCGTCCCAACCGGTGGACACCAACTACGAGCAGTACTTC.

The rearrangement uses TRBV18 and TRBJ2-7; 8 nucleotides agree with TRBD2. Germline CDR1 reads KGHSH; CDR2 reads LQKENI. The CDR3 is 13 residues long. J was trimmed by 3 bases and V by 4 bases; bases with no gene match: 2. The CDR3 DNA reads TGTGCCAGCTCACAGGGACTAGTCTACGAGCAGTACTTC. The encoded protein is CASSQGLVYEQYF.

The chain carries TRBV29-1 and TRBJ2-5, with 15 bases that match TRBD2. The CDR3 sequence is 17 residues long. V was pared by 6 bases and J by 4 bases, with 12 bases of the junction left unmatched. Germline V gene lookup returns CDR1 SQVTM and CDR2 ANQGSEA. CDR3 in DNA: TGCAGCGTCCTGGGACTAGCGGGAGGTGTTGGGGGAGAGACCCAGTACTTC. It codes for CSVLGLAGGVGGETQYF.

The chain uses TRBV10-3 and TRBJ2-3; TRBD2 aligns across 14 bases. The CDR3 sequence is 16 residues long. Looked up from germline, CDR1 is ENHRY and CDR2 is SYGVKD. V trimming: 2 bases; J trimming: 3 bases; junction bases outside the gene matches: 1. The CDR3 DNA reads as TGTGCCATCAGTGAGGGACTAGCGGGAGGTACAGATACGCAGTATTTT. Translating gives CAISEGLAGGTDTQYF.

This clone turned up a few times. The J gene is TRBJ1-1, the V gene TRBV7-8; weak D call: TRBD1 (6 bases). The germline CDR1 and CDR2 sequences are SGHVS and FQNEAQ. There are 15 residues in the CDR3. V lost 5 bases to trimming and J lost 0 bases, with 13 bases between them. The CDR3 region is CASSIRTDMNTEAFF. The CDR3, as DNA: TGTGCCAGCAGCATACGGACAGACATGAACACTGAAGCTTTCTTT.

The rearrangement links TRBV5-1 to TRBJ2-2, with D possibly TRBD1 on 6 matching bases. Germline-derived CDR1 and CDR2 are SGHRS and YFSETQ. The ends were cut back, 5 bases at V and 0 bases at J, with 11 bases in the middle. The CDR3 is 15 residues long. CDR3 protein: CASRSGTSNTGELFF. CDR3 in DNA: TGCGCCAGCAGATCCGGGACATCGAACACCGGGGAGCTGTTTTTT.